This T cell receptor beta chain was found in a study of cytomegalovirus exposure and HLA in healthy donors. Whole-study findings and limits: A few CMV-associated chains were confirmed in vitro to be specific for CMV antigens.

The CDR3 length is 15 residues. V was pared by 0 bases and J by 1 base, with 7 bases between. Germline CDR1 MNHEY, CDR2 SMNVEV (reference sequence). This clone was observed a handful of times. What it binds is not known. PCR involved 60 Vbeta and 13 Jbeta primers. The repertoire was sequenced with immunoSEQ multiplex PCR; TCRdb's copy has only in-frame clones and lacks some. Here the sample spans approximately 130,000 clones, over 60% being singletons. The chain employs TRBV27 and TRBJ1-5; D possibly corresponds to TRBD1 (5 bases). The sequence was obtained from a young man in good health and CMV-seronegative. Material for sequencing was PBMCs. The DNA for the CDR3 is TGTGCCAGCAGTTTATCCCGGGGGAGCAATCAGCCCCAGCATTTT. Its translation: CASSLSRGSNQPQHF.